This entry features one T cell receptor (beta chain) sequence. What it binds is unknown. These data come from a study of shared clonotypes between healthy human individuals. Study-level results: Specimens sampled were limited to blood, with tissue repertoires likely differing. The authors expected sequencing depth to affect clonotype sharing among donors. Generation probabilities of non-shared clonotypes were lower (relative to those shared by all four donors).

Sequencing was performed with immunoSEQ multiplex PCR; in TCRdb, only in-frame clones are kept and a portion is missing. The table shows about 530,000 clones, with about 96% occurring only once. Germline V lookup: CDR1 SGHRS, CDR2 YFSETQ. This CDR3 region has 13 residues. V was clipped by 4 bases and J by 3 bases, with 11 bases between them. Both subsets, CD45RA+ naive and CD45RA-negative memory, were split from the CD4+ cells. The V and J genes are TRBV5-1 and TRBJ2-7; tentative D call: TRBD1 (6 bases). This clonotype was obtained from a woman in her twenties or thirties in good health. The specimen was naive CD4+ T cells sorted from blood. As for subset: CD45RA+ positively selected. The CDR3, as DNA: TGCGCCAGCAGCAAGTCGACAGGCTACGAGCAGTACTTC. Its protein is CASSKSTGYEQYF. Drawing the rest from reference TRBV5-1 and TRBJ2-7, the complete variable domain is KAGVTQTPRYLIKTRGQQVTLSCSPISGHRSVSWYQQTPGQGLQFLFEYFSETQRNKGNFPGRFSGRQFSNSRSEMNVSTLELGDSALYLCASSKSTGYEQYFGPGTRLTVT.